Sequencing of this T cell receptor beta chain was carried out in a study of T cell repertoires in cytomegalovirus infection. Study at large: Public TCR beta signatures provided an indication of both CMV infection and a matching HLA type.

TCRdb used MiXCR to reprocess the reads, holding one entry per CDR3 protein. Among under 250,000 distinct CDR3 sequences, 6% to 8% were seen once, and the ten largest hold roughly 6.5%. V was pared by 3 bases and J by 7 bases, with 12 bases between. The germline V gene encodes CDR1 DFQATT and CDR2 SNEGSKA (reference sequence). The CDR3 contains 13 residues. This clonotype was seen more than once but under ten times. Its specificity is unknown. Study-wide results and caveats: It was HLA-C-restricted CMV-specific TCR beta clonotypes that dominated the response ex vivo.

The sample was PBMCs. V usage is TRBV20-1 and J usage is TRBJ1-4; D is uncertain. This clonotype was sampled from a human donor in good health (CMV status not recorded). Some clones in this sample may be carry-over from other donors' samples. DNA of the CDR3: TGCAGTGCTAGGCTCCCTGTGGCTGAAAAACTGTTTTTT. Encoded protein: CSARLPVAEKLFF.